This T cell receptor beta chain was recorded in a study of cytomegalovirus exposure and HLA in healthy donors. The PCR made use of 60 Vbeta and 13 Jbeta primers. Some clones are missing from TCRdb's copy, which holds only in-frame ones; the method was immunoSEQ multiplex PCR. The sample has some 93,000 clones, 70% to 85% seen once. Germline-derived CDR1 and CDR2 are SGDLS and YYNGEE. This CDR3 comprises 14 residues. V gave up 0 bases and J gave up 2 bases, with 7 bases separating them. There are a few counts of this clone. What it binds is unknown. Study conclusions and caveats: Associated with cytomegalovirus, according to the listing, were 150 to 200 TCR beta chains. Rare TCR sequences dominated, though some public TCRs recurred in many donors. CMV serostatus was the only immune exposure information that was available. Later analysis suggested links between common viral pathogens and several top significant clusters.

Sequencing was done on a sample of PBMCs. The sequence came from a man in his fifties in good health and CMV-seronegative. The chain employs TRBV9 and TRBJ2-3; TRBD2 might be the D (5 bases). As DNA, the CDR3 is TGTGCCAGCAGCGTAGGACGGGACACAGATACGCAGTATTTT. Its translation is CASSVGRDTDTQYF.